The 26 T cell receptor beta chains in this list originate from one sample, sequenced in a study of blood T cell repertoires in COVID-19 (dated by TCRdb to about 2020). Library construction relied on the immunoSEQ multiplex PCR assay. The source is immuneACCESS, and TCRdb retained only in-frame sequences with V and J called. Part of the clones is not carried over; for the studies checked, unresolved V genes explain less than half of this, and the remainder is unexplained. The sample has about 200,000 clones on record, 70% to 90% of them singletons. The ten largest make up approximately 21% of the sample. Sequenced: peripheral blood. All receptors come from a man between 60 and 70 years old with active or convalescent COVID-19.

This chain connects TRBV18 to TRBJ1-2; D is perhaps TRBD1 (6 bases). This CDR3 has 12 amino acids. The germline V gene has CDR1 KGHSH and CDR2 LQKENI. The V end lost 2 bases, the J end lost 9 bases, and 10 bases lay between the germline ends. The CDR3, as DNA: TGTGCCAGCTCACCATTACAGGGAAGCTACACCTTC. This codes for CASSPLQGSYTF.

V gene TRBV7-8 combines with J gene TRBJ2-1; 12 bases are shared with TRBD1. The CDR3 runs 16 residues. The germline V gene encodes CDR1 SGHVS and CDR2 FQNEAQ. Losses at the gene ends were 5 bases for V and 8 bases for J; bases not matched to a gene: 10. In DNA, the CDR3 is TGTGCCAGCAGCCGTCACCGGGACAGGGGGCGCCATGAGCAGTTCTTC. Encoded protein: CASSRHRDRGRHEQFF.

This chain connects TRBV2 to TRBJ2-3; possible D gene TRBD1, 6 bases. The CDR3 has 14 residues. V was trimmed by 3 bases and J by 2 bases, leaving 9 bases between them. Germline loops: CDR1 SNHLY, CDR2 FYNNEI. DNA of the CDR3: TGTGCCAGCAGTGACCAGGGGTCCACAGATACGCAGTATTTT. Amino acid sequence: CASSDQGSTDTQYF.

The chain recombines TRBV7-2 with TRBJ2-6, with D perhaps TRBD2 (6 bases). This CDR3 region has 16 residues. Trimming stripped 3 bases from V and 3 bases from J, with 12 bases between. Germline V gene sequence: CDR1 SGHTA, CDR2 FQGNSA. CDR3 loop: CASSFFSGGGANVLTF. The CDR3 coding sequence is TGTGCCAGCAGCTTCTTTTCCGGGGGTGGGGCCAACGTCCTGACTTTC.

This clone was found a few times. This chain connects TRBV7-8 to TRBJ2-1, with 11 bases matching TRBD2. This CDR3 comprises 16 residues. J gave up 1 base and V 5 bases, and 4 bases lay outside the gene matches. Germline CDR1 and CDR2: SGHVS and FQNEAQ. The CDR3 here is CASSTSGGPSYNEQFF. The CDR3 coding sequence is TGTGCCAGCAGCACTAGCGGGGGCCCGTCCTACAATGAGCAGTTCTTC.

The CDR3 bases are TGTGCCAGCAGTTCTTCACAAGGAGGCAATCAGCCCCAGCATTTT. This translates into CASSSSQGGNQPQHF. The chain joins TRBV6-5 to TRBJ1-5; no definite D call. The length of the CDR3 is 15 residues. Germline loops: CDR1 MNHEY, CDR2 SVGAGI. V was pared by 4 bases and J by 2 bases, with 12 bases between.

The chain joins TRBV11-2 to TRBJ2-1; tentative D call: TRBD1 (6 bases). V lost 4 bases and J 0 bases, leaving 16 bases between the germline ends. The germline V gene encodes CDR1 SGHAT and CDR2 FQNNGV. The CDR3 is made up of 17 amino acids. CDR3 sequence (DNA): TGTGCCAGCAGCTCCCCGTTGGGGGCGAGCTCCTACAATGAGCAGTTCTTC. Translation gives CASSSPLGASSYNEQFF.

The chain couples TRBV4-2 to TRBJ2-7; 11 positions agree with TRBD2. V gave up 3 bases and J gave up 0 bases; unmatched junction bases: 4. Germline assignment: CDR1 LGHNA and CDR2 YNFKEQ. The length of the CDR3 is 16 residues. The CDR3: CASSHLAGGSSYEQYF. The CDR3 DNA follows: TGTGCCAGCAGCCACCTAGCGGGGGGTAGCTCCTACGAGCAGTACTTC.

The V and J genes are TRBV7-3 and TRBJ2-7; D uncertain. Germline CDR1 reads SGHTA; CDR2 reads FQGTGA. With 5 bases removed from V and 3 bases from J, the gap between germline ends came to 17 bases. CDR3 length equals 15 residues. The DNA of the CDR3 is TGTGCCAGCAGCCTCGCGCCGGGTTCTGGCTACGAGCAGTACTTC. Protein product: CASSLAPGSGYEQYF.

The chain carries TRBV28 and TRBJ1-5, with D possibly TRBD1 on 6 matching bases. This CDR3 is 15 amino acids long. With 3 bases removed from V and 4 bases from J, the gap between germline ends came to 13 bases. Per germline, CDR1 MDHEN and CDR2 SYDVKM. CDR3 sequence (DNA): TGTGCCAGCAGTTTGTGGGGGCGAGGGAATCAGCCCCAGCATTTT. Protein product: CASSLWGRGNQPQHF.

This rearrangement joins TRBV19 to TRBJ1-5; D unresolved. The CDR3 has 13 amino acids. The V end lost 1 base, the J end lost 5 bases, and 6 bases lay between the germline ends. Per germline, CDR1 LNHDA and CDR2 SQIVND (reference sequence). The CDR3 reads CASSIGSDQPQHF. CDR3 bases: TGTGCCAGTAGTATAGGGAGTGATCAGCCCCAGCATTTT.

The chain joins TRBV3-1 (or the pseudogene TRBV3-2) to TRBJ2-1; tentatively, D is TRBD2 (6 bases). The V gene's germline CDR1 is LGHDT and CDR2 YNNKEL (reference sequence). Trimming took 5 bases from V and 4 from J, leaving 15 bases between them. This CDR3 spans 15 amino acids. Written as DNA, the CDR3 is TGTGCCAGCAGCTTACGCGGGGCGCAATACAATGAGCAGTTCTTC. Residues: CASSLRGAQYNEQFF.

The CDR3 sequence: CASSSGTGDYGYTF. CDR3 nucleotides: TGTGCCAGCAGCTCCGGGACAGGGGACTATGGCTACACCTTC. The rearrangement uses TRBV2 and TRBJ1-2, with 10 bases fitting TRBD1. Germline trimming cut 6 bases from V and 3 bases from J; bases unmatched to any gene: 4. Looked up from germline, CDR1 is SNHLY and CDR2 is FYNNEI. This CDR3 is built from 14 residues.

CDR3 coding DNA: TGTGCCAGCAGTGAAGGGCCCACAGGGATCTCTGGAAACACCATATATTTT. Protein: CASSEGPTGISGNTIYF. This chain uses TRBV6-1 with TRBJ1-3; weak D call: TRBD1 (6 bases). CDR1 is MNHNS and CDR2 is SASEGT in the germline V gene. The V end lost 1 base, the J end lost 0 bases, and 13 bases lay between the germline ends. The CDR3 runs 17 residues.

The chain carries TRBV7-9 and TRBJ2-3; 14 bases match TRBD2. Germline V lookup: CDR1 SEHNR, CDR2 FQNEAQ (reference sequence). CDR3 length: 18 residues. The junction had 11 bases not matched to a gene; V was cut back by 4 bases and J by 5 bases. In DNA form, the CDR3 reads TGTGCCAGCAGCTCCACGACTAGCGGGGGGGCAGGGCTAGATACGCAGTATTTT. Encoded protein: CASSSTTSGGAGLDTQYF.

The chain combines TRBV24-1 with TRBJ2-1; TRBD2 matches at 11 bases. Trimming at V came to 0 bases and at J to 7 bases, leaving 4 bases not matched to a gene. The CDR3 covers 16 residues. Per germline, CDR1 KGHDR and CDR2 SFDVKD. CDR3 protein: CATSDLRSSGGNEQFF. DNA for the CDR3: TGTGCCACCAGTGATTTGAGGTCTAGCGGGGGGAATGAGCAGTTCTTC.

V gene TRBV29-1 combines with J gene TRBJ2-5, with TRBD1 matching 11 bases. The V and J ends lost 3 bases and 4 bases, in that order; junction bases with no gene match: 7. From germline, CDR1 is SQVTM and CDR2 ANQGSEA. CDR3 length: 15 residues. CDR3 protein: CSVERGQGARETQYF. The CDR3 DNA is TGCAGCGTTGAGAGAGGACAGGGGGCTCGAGAGACCCAGTACTTC.

The rearrangement links TRBV15 to TRBJ1-4; possibly TRBD1 for D (6 bases). CDR1 and CDR2 (germline): LNHNV, YYDKDF (reference sequence). The CDR3 has 14 amino acids. Trimming took off 0 bases at V and 11 bases at J, with 13 bases between the two ends. The CDR3 nucleotides read TGTGCCACCAGCAGAGACAAACAGGGCGCCAAACTGTTTTTT. The encoded protein is CATSRDKQGAKLFF. Full variable domain (missing parts from reference TRBV15 and TRBJ1-4): DAMVIQNPRYQVTQFGKPVTLSCSQTLNHNVMYWYQQKSSQAPKLLFHYYDKDFNNEADTPDNFQSRRPNTSFCFLDIRSPGLGDTAMYLCATSRDKQGAKLFFGSGTQLSVL.

This rearrangement joins TRBV12-3 or TRBV12-4 to TRBJ1-1, with 7 bases fitting TRBD1. V was clipped by 7 bases and J by 5 bases; unmatched bases: 7. CDR3 size: 13 residues. CDR3 nucleotide sequence: TGTGCCAGCACCGACAGGGTAGGTACTGAAGCTTTCTTT. Its translation: CASTDRVGTEAFF.

The chain carries TRBV18 and TRBJ2-3, with D possibly being TRBD1 (7 bases). Trimming stripped 10 bases from V and 3 bases from J, with 17 bases between. Germline V gives CDR1 KGHSH, CDR2 LQKENI. The CDR3 loop spans 14 amino acids. CDR3 sequence (DNA): TGTGCCAACCAGAAGGGGGCGGGAACAGATACGCAGTATTTT. Its protein is CANQKGAGTDTQYF.

CDR3 nucleotides: TGCGCCAGCAGCCTCGGACTAGCGGGGGGACCTCCCACAGATACGCAGTATTTT. Translation gives CASSLGLAGGPPTDTQYF. V and J are TRBV5-1 and TRBJ2-3; 14 nucleotides line up with TRBD2. The CDR3 totals 18 residues. Germline lookup yields CDR1 SGHRS and CDR2 YFSETQ. Trimming at V came to 4 bases and at J to 2 bases, leaving 9 bases not matched to a gene.

This chain connects TRBV2 to TRBJ2-7; D may be TRBD2 (5 bases). The CDR3 consists of 12 residues. The V end lost 5 bases, the J end lost 7 bases, and 12 bases lay between the germline ends. The germline V gene encodes CDR1 SNHLY and CDR2 FYNNEI. The CDR3 DNA reads as TGTGCCAGCAGTTTGGAGGCGGGTGAGCAGTACTTC. It specifies CASSLEAGEQYF.

The rearrangement joins TRBV10-3 to TRBJ1-2; D remains unclear. Per germline, CDR1 ENHRY and CDR2 SYGVKD. The CDR3 has 14 amino acids. V was cut by 0 bases and J by 5 bases, with 10 bases left in between. The CDR3 DNA sequence: TGTGCCATCAGTGAGTCAGTCAGGTATTATGGCTACACCTTC. Its protein is CAISESVRYYGYTF.

The rearrangement uses TRBV4-2 and TRBJ1-4; 10 bases fit TRBD1. Germline V CDR1 and CDR2: LGHNA, YNFKEQ. The J segment lost 8 bases and the V segment lost 0 bases, leaving 6 bases of the junction unmatched. This CDR3 has 16 amino acids. CDR3 DNA sequence: TGTGCCAGCAGCCAAGATTCAGGGACAGGGGTAGAAAAACTGTTTTTT. Translation gives CASSQDSGTGVEKLFF.

The rearrangement joins TRBV25-1 to TRBJ1-4, with 9 bases aligning to TRBD1. Losses at the gene ends were 4 bases for V and 1 base for J; bases not matched to a gene: 1. The CDR3 contains 15 residues. Germline V gene data show CDR1 as MGHDK and CDR2 as SYGVNS. CDR3 DNA sequence: TGTGCCAGCAGTGGGGGACAGGGAACTAATGAAAAACTGTTTTTT. It translates to CASSGGQGTNEKLFF.

This chain connects TRBV7-2 to TRBJ1-5, with D possibly TRBD1 on 5 matching bases. Germline values: CDR1 SGHTA, CDR2 FQGNSA. The CDR3 is made up of 15 amino acids. V dropped 0 bases and J dropped 4 bases, with 10 bases sitting between them. CDR3 residues: CASSLAMEGNQPQHF. In DNA, the CDR3 is TGTGCCAGCAGCTTAGCGATGGAGGGGAATCAGCCCCAGCATTTT.